The clone carrying this TCR beta chain was picked up a small number of times. Its antigen is not known. This sample is drawn from a study of cytomegalovirus exposure and HLA in healthy donors. Study information: Early release data held tens of millions of unique TCRs from HLA-typed donors. Study-level results: In a later analysis, the majority of CMV-associated beta chains seemingly showed HLA restriction. There were some public TCRs occurring in many donors, but most TCR sequences were rare.

Germline assignment: CDR1 KGHSH and CDR2 LQKENI. The CDR3 sequence is 13 residues long. The V end lost 0 bases, the J end lost 8 bases, and 7 bases lay between the germline ends. PCR primers comprised 60 Vbeta and 13 Jbeta primers. The assay was immunoSEQ multiplex PCR, and TCRdb's table has in-frame clones only and misses some. The sample includes over 100,000 clones, 75% to 80% seen only once; the top ten take 0.9% to 1.2%. The sample taken for sequencing was PBMCs. The TCR originated in a male donor in good health and CMV-seronegative. The chain couples TRBV18 to TRBJ1-4; D unresolved. CDR3 sequence (DNA): TGTGCCAGCTCACCACCCAGTTTAGAAAAACTGTTTTTT. It specifies CASSPPSLEKLFF.